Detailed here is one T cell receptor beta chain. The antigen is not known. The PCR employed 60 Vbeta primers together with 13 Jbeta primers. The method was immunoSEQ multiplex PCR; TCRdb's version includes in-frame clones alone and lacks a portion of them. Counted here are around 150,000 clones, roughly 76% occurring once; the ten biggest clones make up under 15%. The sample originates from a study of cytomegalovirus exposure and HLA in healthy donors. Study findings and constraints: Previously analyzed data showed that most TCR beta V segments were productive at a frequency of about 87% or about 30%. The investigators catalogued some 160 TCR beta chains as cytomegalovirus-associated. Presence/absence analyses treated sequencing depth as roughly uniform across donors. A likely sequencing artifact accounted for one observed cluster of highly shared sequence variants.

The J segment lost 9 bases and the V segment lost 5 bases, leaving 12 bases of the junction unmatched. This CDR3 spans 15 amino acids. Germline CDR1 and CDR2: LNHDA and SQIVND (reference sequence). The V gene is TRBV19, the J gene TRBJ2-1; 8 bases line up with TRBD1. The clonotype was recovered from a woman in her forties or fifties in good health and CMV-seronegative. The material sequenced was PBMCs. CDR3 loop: CASSSQGARIPEQFF. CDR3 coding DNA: TGTGCCAGTAGTTCTCAGGGGGCCCGGATTCCTGAGCAGTTCTTC.